This TCR beta chain was documented in a study of response to subunit inactivated influenza vaccine. Whole-study findings and limits: Each seasonal influenza vaccination, the authors suggested, recruits few new T cells.

TCRdb used MiXCR to reprocess the RT-PCR reads, holding one entry per CDR3 protein. The profile covers fewer than 700,000 distinct CDR3 sequences, with approximately 12% appearing a single time and around 14% taken by the ten largest. Comments on this clonotype: Antigen unknown.

The germline gives CDR1 DFQATT, CDR2 SNEGSKA (reference sequence). With V trimmed by 5 bases and J by 3 bases, 7 bases remained unmatched. The CDR3 is 16 amino acids. V is TRBV20-1 and J is TRBJ2-1, with 13 bases matching TRBD2. This TCR was sampled from a man aged 45-65 years who received an inactivated influenza vaccine. The sample in question was PBMCs from blood, obtained roughly 46 days after vaccination. DNA of the CDR3: TGCAGTGCTGGGACTAGCGGGATCCGGAGCTACAATGAGCAGTTCTTC. As protein: CSAGTSGIRSYNEQFF.